This is a list of T cell receptor beta chains from one sample in a study of cytomegalovirus exposure and HLA in healthy donors. Libraries were prepared by immunoSEQ multiplex PCR; TCRdb keeps only in-frame clonotypes and omits some of them. In total, the table holds tens of thousands of clones. The sample taken for sequencing was PBMCs. The receptor set was obtained from a female donor in good health and CMV-seronegative. Each CDR3 is given with its conserved first and last residue. A D gene is named only where the DNA matches it firmly.

>TRBJ2-4|TRBD2|TRBV4-1
TGCGCCAGCAGCCAAGAAATGGGACTAGGAGGCAACATTCAGTACTTC
CASSQEMGLGGNIQYF
>TRBJ1-2|TRBD1|TRBV18
TGTGCCAGCTCCCCGGGACAGAACTATGGCTACACCTTC
CASSPGQNYGYTF
>TRBJ2-2|TRBD1|TRBV25-1
TGTGCCAGCAGTGCAGGGGGCAACGGGGAGCTGTTTTTT
CASSAGGNGELFF
>TRBJ2-5|TRBD2|TRBV2
TGTGCCAGCAGTTCAAGGACTAGCGGGAGCCAAGAGACCCAGTACTTC
CASSSRTSGSQETQYF
>TRBJ1-5|NA|TRBV9
TGTGCCAGCAGCGCGTTCGGGTCCAATCAGCCCCAGCATTTT
CASSAFGSNQPQHF
>TRBJ1-6|TRBD1|TRBV4-1
TGCGCCAGCAGCCACGAAGACAGGGCAAGTTCACCCCTCCACTTT
CASSHEDRASSPLHF
>TRBJ1-2|TRBD1|TRBV14
TGTGCCAGCACCGGGGACAGTGACTATGGCTACACCTTC
CASTGDSDYGYTF
>TRBJ1-1|NA|TRBV11-3
TGTGCCAGCAGCCCTCAGACAGTCATGAACACTGAAGCTTTCTTT
CASSPQTVMNTEAFF
>TRBJ2-1|NA|TRBV5-1
TGCGCCAGCAGCTTGAGTCGGACAGTCTACAATGAGCAGTTCTTC
CASSLSRTVYNEQFF
>TRBJ1-1|NA|TRBV6-6
TGTGCCATCTCAAACGCGGGGGGGCGGGAGACTGAAGCTTTCTTT
CAISNAGGRETEAFF
>TRBJ1-2|NA|TRBV7-9
TGTGCCAGCAGCTTAGAGGAAGGACATTCCTATGGCTACACCTTC
CASSLEEGHSYGYTF
>TRBJ1-1|NA|TRBV18
TGTGCCAGCTCACCACGACAGGTTGAGGGCACTGAAGCTTTCTTT
CASSPRQVEGTEAFF
>TRBJ2-5|TRBD1|TRBV4-2
TGTGCCAGCAGCCAAGATACCGGTTGGGACAGGGGGCACGGAGAGACCCAGTACTTC
CASSQDTGWDRGHGETQYF
>TRBJ2-3|NA|TRBV13
TGTGCCAGCAGCTTAGTGACAGTCACAGATACGCAGTATTTT
CASSLVTVTDTQYF
>TRBJ1-1|TRBD1|TRBV19
TGTGCCAGTAGTCCAGACAGGGGAATTAACACTGAAGCTTTCTTT
CASSPDRGINTEAFF
>TRBJ2-1|TRBD1|TRBV9
TGTGCCAGCAGCGCCGGGACAGGGGATTACAATGAGCAGTTCTTC
CASSAGTGDYNEQFF
>TRBJ1-5|TRBD1|TRBV18
TGTGCCAGCTCCCCGACAGGGGCTGGGTATAGCAATCAGCCCCAGCATTTT
CASSPTGAGYSNQPQHF
>TRBJ2-7|TRBD1|TRBV5-5
TGTGCCAGCAGCTTCACAGGGGGCTACGAGCAGTACTTC
CASSFTGGYEQYF
>TRBJ1-1|NA|TRBV7-6
TGTGCCAGCAGCCCTCCGGTCCGGAACACTGAAGCTTTCTTT
CASSPPVRNTEAFF
>TRBJ2-6|TRBD2|TRBV12-5
TGTGCTAGTGGTCCCAGGGCGGGGGGATTAGGAGCCAACGTCCTGACTTTC
CASGPRAGGLGANVLTF
>TRBJ2-7|NA|TRBV7-3
TGTGCCAGCAGCTTAGGCGGAAAGTCCTACGAGCAGTACTTC
CASSLGGKSYEQYF
>TRBJ1-1|TRBD1|TRBV28
TGTGCCAGCAGTTTGACAGGGAGGTATATCACTGAAGCTTTCTTT
CASSLTGRYITEAFF
>TRBJ1-4|NA|TRBV7-9
TGTGCCAGCAGCCTTTTTACAACTAATGAAAAACTGTTTTTT
CASSLFTTNEKLFF
>TRBJ1-2|NA|TRBV5-4
TGTGCCAGCAGCTTGGTAGCCAGTGGCTACACCTTC
CASSLVASGYTF
>TRBJ2-2|TRBD2|TRBV15
TGTGCCACCAGCAGGCGGGGGGGTACCGGGGAGCTGTTTTTT
CATSRRGGTGELFF
>TRBJ2-3|NA|TRBV19
TGTGCCAGTACTCTCGGGGACTCGAGGGGCGCAGATACGCAGTATTTT
CASTLGDSRGADTQYF
>TRBJ2-5|TRBD1|TRBV5-1
TGCGCCAGCAGCTTCAGACAGGGGGCGCAGTGGGAGACCCAGTACTTC
CASSFRQGAQWETQYF
>TRBJ1-4|TRBD1|TRBV5-6
TGTGCCAGCAGCCTAGGACAGGGGATAAATGAAAAACTGTTTTTT
CASSLGQGINEKLFF
>TRBJ2-5|NA|TRBV5-5
TGTGCCAGCAGCTTGGCAGGGGTTGGTCAGGAGACCCAGTACTTC
CASSLAGVGQETQYF
>TRBJ1-1|NA|TRBV27
TGTGCCAGCAGTTTCTCGGGGATTAACACTGAAGCTTTCTTT
CASSFSGINTEAFF
>TRBJ1-6|TRBD1|TRBV5-1
TGCGCCAGCAGCTTGGCCGGGGACAGCTATAATTCACCCCTCCACTTT
CASSLAGDSYNSPLHF
>TRBJ2-2|NA|TRBV7-9
TGTGCCAGCAGCTTAGAGCGTCAGTCGAACACCGGGGAGCTGTTTTTT
CASSLERQSNTGELFF
>TRBJ1-2|NA|TRBV19
TGTGCCAGTAGTCGCGGCAGCCGTAACTATGGCTACACCTTC
CASSRGSRNYGYTF
>TRBJ2-2|TRBD2|TRBV6-4
TGTGCCAGCAGTGAAGCTAGCGGGGGCTCCGGCGGGGAGCTGTTTTTT
CASSEASGGSGGELFF
>TRBJ1-2|TRBD1|TRBV7-3
TGTGCCAGCAGCCGCGGACAGGGGAACTATGGCTACACCTTC
CASSRGQGNYGYTF
>TRBJ2-7|NA|TRBV12-5
TGTGCTAGTGGCTACGACAGATACGAGCAGTACTTC
CASGYDRYEQYF
>TRBJ2-7|NA|TRBV6-6
TGTGCCAGCAGCAACTACGAGCAGTACTTC
CASSNYEQYF
>TRBJ1-4|NA|TRBV15
TGTGCCACCAGCAGAGGACAGAATGAAAAACTGTTTTTT
CATSRGQNEKLFF